The sample holds many counts of the clone carrying this TCR beta chain. Antigen unknown. This sample was taken from a study of CD8+CD57+ T cells in acquired aplastic anemia. The wider study: Sorted cells (CD4+ and CD8+) yielded DNA amounts that averaged approximately 3 ug. Study outcomes and limitations: It was found that more than 25 CD8+ CDR3 sequences were shared between patients and controls. Patients showed no significant difference from controls in CD8+ Simpson's diversity.

The use of genomic DNA as template underpinned the TCR beta VDJ and CDR3 profiling. One entry per CDR3 protein, called by TCRdb with MiXCR from the reads. The table records some 190,000 distinct CDR3 sequences, around half of them present only once. There are 14 residues in the CDR3. Between the trimmed V and J ends, which lost 1 base and 3 bases, there was a span of 10 bases. CDR1 DFQATT and CDR2 SNEGSKA come from the germline V gene (reference sequence). Sequencing used sorted CD4+, CD8+, or CD8+CD57+ T cells (not recorded which) from PBMCs. This clonotype originated in a human donor in good health. This chain uses TRBV20-1 with TRBJ1-5; D gene uncertain. CDR3 sequence (DNA): TGCAGTGCTAGAGTTGGGGAGCACAATCAGCCCCAGCATTTT. It translates to CSARVGEHNQPQHF.